This TCR beta chain was found in a study of cytomegalovirus exposure and HLA in healthy donors. Study summary: Within the Caucasian-associated ancestry cluster were approximately 77% of the approximately 400 genotyped donors.

PCR employed 60 Vbeta and 13 Jbeta primers. Some clones are missing from TCRdb's copy, which holds only in-frame ones; the method was immunoSEQ multiplex PCR. The sample lists around 110,000 clones; 81% were seen once. The V gene's germline CDR1 is KGHSH and CDR2 LQKENI. V was clipped by 0 bases and J by 0 bases, with 8 bases between them. This CDR3 has 16 residues. Source material: PBMCs. V and J are TRBV18 and TRBJ2-2; D may be TRBD1 (5 bases). This TCR was recovered from a woman aged 25 to 39 in good health and CMV-seronegative. The CDR3, as DNA: TGTGCCAGCTCACCACCGGGGCACTCGAACACCGGGGAGCTGTTTTTT. Its translation: CASSPPGHSNTGELFF.